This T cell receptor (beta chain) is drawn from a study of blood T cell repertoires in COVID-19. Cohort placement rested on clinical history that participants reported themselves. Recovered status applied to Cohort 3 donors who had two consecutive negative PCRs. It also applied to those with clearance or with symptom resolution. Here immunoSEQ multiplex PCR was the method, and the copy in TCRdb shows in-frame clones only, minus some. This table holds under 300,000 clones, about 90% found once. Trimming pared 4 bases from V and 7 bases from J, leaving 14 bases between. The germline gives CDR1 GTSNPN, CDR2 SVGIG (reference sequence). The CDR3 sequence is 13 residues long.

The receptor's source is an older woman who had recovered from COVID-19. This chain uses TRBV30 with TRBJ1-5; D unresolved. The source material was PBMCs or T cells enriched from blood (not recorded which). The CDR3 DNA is TGTGCCTGGACCATGGGAGGAGGGCAGCCCCAGCATTTT. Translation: CAWTMGGGQPQHF.